The source of this T cell receptor beta chain is a study of shared clonotypes between healthy human individuals. General observations from the study: Sorted-subset samples were not fully sequenced, rarefaction indicated.

The germline V gene has CDR1 WNHNN and CDR2 SYGVQD (reference sequence). The germline V and J ends were trimmed by 4 bases and 1 base, with 10 bases remaining between them. The CDR3 consists of 14 residues. This clone has only one observation. The antigen is unknown. Sequencing used immunoSEQ multiplex PCR; TCRdb keeps in-frame clones, though not all of them. The sample holds approximately 530,000 clones; roughly 95% are singletons and the top ten take about 0.064%. This TCR was sampled from a woman in her thirties in good health. The sequenced material came from naive CD4+ T cells sorted from blood. Documented subset: CD45RA+ positively selected. The chain joins TRBV10-1 to TRBJ2-5, with no clear D. Here the CDR3 reads CASSARSAQETQYF. As DNA, the CDR3 is TGCGCCAGCAGTGCGAGGAGCGCCCAAGAGACCCAGTACTTC.